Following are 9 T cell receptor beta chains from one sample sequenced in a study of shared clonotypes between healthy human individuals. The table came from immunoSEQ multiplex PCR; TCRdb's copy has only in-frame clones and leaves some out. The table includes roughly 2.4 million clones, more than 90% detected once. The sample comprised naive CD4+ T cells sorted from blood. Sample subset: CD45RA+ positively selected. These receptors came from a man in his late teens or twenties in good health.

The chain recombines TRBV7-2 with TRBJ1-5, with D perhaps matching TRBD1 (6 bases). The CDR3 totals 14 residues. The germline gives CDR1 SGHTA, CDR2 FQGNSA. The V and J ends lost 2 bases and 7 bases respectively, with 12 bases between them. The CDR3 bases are TGTGCCAGCAGCTTATTCCAGGGGACGCAGCCCCAGCATTTT. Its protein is CASSLFQGTQPQHF.

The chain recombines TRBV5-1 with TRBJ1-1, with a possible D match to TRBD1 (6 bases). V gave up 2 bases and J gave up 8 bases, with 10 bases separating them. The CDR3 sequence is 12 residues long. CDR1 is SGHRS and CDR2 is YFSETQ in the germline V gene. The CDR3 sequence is CASSFPGQEAFF. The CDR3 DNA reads TGCGCCAGCAGCTTCCCGGGACAAGAAGCTTTCTTT.

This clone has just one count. CDR3 in amino acids: CASSEGGQPYQRNTIYF. In DNA form, the CDR3 reads TGTGCCAGCAGTGAAGGTGGACAGCCCTACCAGCGAAACACCATATATTTT. The rearrangement uses TRBV6-1 and TRBJ1-3; the D gene is possibly TRBD1 (6 bases). V shed 1 base and J shed 5 bases, with 18 bases lying between them. CDR1 MNHNS and CDR2 SASEGT come from the germline V gene. CDR3 size: 17 residues.

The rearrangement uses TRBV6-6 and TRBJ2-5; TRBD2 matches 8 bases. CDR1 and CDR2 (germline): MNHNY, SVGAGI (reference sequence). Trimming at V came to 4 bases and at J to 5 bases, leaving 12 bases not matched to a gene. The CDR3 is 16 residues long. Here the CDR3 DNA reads TGTGCCAGCAGTTTCTCCGTCGGGGGGGCTGGGGAGACCCAGTACTTC. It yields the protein CASSFSVGGAGETQYF.

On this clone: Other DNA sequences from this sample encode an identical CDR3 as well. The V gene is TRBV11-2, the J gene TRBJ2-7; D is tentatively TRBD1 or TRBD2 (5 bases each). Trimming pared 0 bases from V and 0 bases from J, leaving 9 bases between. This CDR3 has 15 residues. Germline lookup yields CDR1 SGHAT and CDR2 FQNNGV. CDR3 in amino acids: CASSLDAGSSYEQYF. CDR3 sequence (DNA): TGTGCCAGCAGCTTAGATGCAGGGAGCTCCTACGAGCAGTACTTC. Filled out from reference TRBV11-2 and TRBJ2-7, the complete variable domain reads EAGVAQSPRYKIIEKRQSVAFWCNPISGHATLYWYQQILGQGPKLLIQFQNNGVVDDSQLPKDRFSAERLKGVDSTLKIQPAKLEDSAVYLCASSLDAGSSYEQYFGPGTRLTVT.

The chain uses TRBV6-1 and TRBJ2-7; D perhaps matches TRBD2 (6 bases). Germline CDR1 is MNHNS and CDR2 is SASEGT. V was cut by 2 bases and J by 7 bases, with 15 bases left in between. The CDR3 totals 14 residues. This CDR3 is CASSEWRGWGEQYF. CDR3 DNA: TGTGCCAGCAGTGAATGGAGGGGTTGGGGGGAGCAGTACTTC.

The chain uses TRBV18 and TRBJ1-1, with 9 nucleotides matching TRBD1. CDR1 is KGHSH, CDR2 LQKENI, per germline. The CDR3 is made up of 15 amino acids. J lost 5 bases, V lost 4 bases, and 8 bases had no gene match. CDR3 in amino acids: CASSQRTGVDTEAFF. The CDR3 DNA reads TGTGCCAGCTCACAACGGACAGGGGTGGATACTGAAGCTTTCTTT.

CDR3 DNA: TGCGCCAGCAGTGAGTCGGACCGGCCGACTGGCTACACCTTC. Translated: CASSESDRPTGYTF. The chain carries TRBV10-2 and TRBJ1-2; D not certain. Germline CDR1 WSHSY, CDR2 SAAADI. With 0 bases removed from V and 7 bases from J, the gap between germline ends came to 12 bases. The CDR3 has 14 residues.

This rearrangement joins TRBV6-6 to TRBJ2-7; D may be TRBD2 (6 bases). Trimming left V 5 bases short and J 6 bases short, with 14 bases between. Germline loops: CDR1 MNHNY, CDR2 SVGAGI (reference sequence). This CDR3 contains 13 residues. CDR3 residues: CASSPGAEGEQYF. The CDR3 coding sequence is TGTGCCAGCAGTCCCGGAGCGGAGGGCGAGCAGTACTTC.